One sample yielded the 7 T cell receptor beta chains listed below, sequenced in a study of identical twins. Via MiXCR, TCRdb re-called the 5' RACE reads, giving one row per CDR3 protein. The top ten clones hold roughly 2% of a sample with about 690,000 distinct CDR3 sequences, approximately 6.1% of them seen once. The material sequenced was naive T cells sorted from blood. These receptors originate from a man aged 18 to 29 in good health.

This clonotype showed up just a few times. V is TRBV5-1 and J is TRBJ2-1; 8 nucleotides match TRBD2. V gave up 4 bases and J gave up 4 bases; unmatched junction bases: 10. CDR1 and CDR2 from the germline V gene are SGHRS and YFSETQ. The CDR3 spans 16 residues. CDR3 residues: CASSVGQAGVYNEQFF. The CDR3 nucleotides are TGCGCCAGCAGCGTAGGGCAAGCGGGAGTTTACAATGAGCAGTTCTTC.

This rearrangement joins TRBV5-6 to TRBJ2-7, with 12 nucleotides matching TRBD2. Germline V gene sequence: CDR1 SGHDT, CDR2 YYEEEE. V was clipped by 4 bases and J by 6 bases; unmatched bases: 20. This CDR3 has 19 residues. CDR3 nucleotide sequence: TGTGCCAGCAGCCTGGGGCCAACTAGCGGGAGGCCCTACGGCGGCGAGCAGTACGTC. Protein product: CASSLGPTSGRPYGGEQYV.

This clonotype was seen repeatedly, ten times or more. The DNA for the CDR3 is TGCAGTGCGACCGGAGGTCAGGGCGACAGCACAGATACGCAGTATTTT. Residues: CSATGGQGDSTDTQYF. J is TRBJ2-3 and V is TRBV20-1; perhaps D is TRBD1 or TRBD2 (5 bases each). V lost 6 bases and J 0 bases, leaving 19 bases between the germline ends. The CDR3 contains 16 residues. Germline V CDR1 and CDR2: DFQATT, SNEGSKA (reference sequence).

This chain uses TRBV12-3 or TRBV12-4 with TRBJ1-3; unclear D gene. The ends were cut back, 2 bases at V and 0 bases at J, with 11 bases in the middle. This CDR3 is built from 16 residues. The CDR3 DNA sequence: TGTGCCAGCAGTTTATTCAGGTTAAGCTCTGGAAACACCATATATTTT. Protein: CASSLFRLSSGNTIYF.

This clonotype was observed many times. The chain links TRBV7-9 to TRBJ2-3, with a weak D call TRBD2 (6 bases). The germline V and J ends were trimmed by 4 bases and 0 bases, with 11 bases remaining between them. The CDR3 is made up of 15 amino acids. The germline gives CDR1 SEHNR, CDR2 FQNEAQ (reference sequence). CDR3 DNA: TGTGCCAGCAGCTCGTCCGGGACTAGCACAGATACGCAGTATTTT. Translation: CASSSSGTSTDTQYF.

This clonotype has a handful of counts. The chain joins TRBV28 to TRBJ2-5; D remains unclear. The length of the CDR3 is 14 residues. Germline V gene data show CDR1 as MDHEN and CDR2 as SYDVKM. V dropped 1 base and J dropped 1 base, with 7 bases sitting between them. DNA of the CDR3: TGTGCCAGCAGTTTATCGCATCTCCAAGAGACCCAGTACTTC. Translation gives CASSLSHLQETQYF.

This clonotype was seen a few times. The J gene is TRBJ2-1, the V gene TRBV3-1; 7 bases align to TRBD2. The germline V gene has CDR1 LGHDT and CDR2 YNNKEL (reference sequence). CDR3 size: 16 residues. The V and J ends lost 0 bases and 5 bases, in that order; junction bases with no gene match: 7. The CDR3 protein is CASSQDRASGHNEQFF. In nucleotides, the CDR3 is TGTGCCAGCAGCCAAGATCGGGCTAGCGGCCACAATGAGCAGTTCTTC.